This passage covers 14 T cell receptor beta chains from one sample sequenced in a study of T cell responses to AZD1222 COVID-19 vaccine. This table comes from immunoSEQ multiplex PCR, and its TCRdb copy is limited to in-frame clones, with some not included. Seen here are roughly 130,000 clones, around 94% observed once, and the top ten hold over 6.5%. Sequencing used peripheral blood, obtained on day 0 of AZD1222 vaccination. The receptors come from an adult in good health.

This rearrangement joins TRBV18 to TRBJ1-2; 10 positions match TRBD1. V gave up 1 base and J gave up 2 bases; unmatched junction bases: 4. The CDR3 has 16 residues. CDR1 is KGHSH and CDR2 is LQKENI in the germline V gene. CDR3: CASSPRDRGANYGYTF. The CDR3 DNA reads TGTGCCAGCTCACCACGGGACAGGGGAGCAAACTATGGCTACACCTTC.

This rearrangement joins TRBV5-1 to TRBJ1-5; maybe TRBD1 (5 bases). This CDR3 comprises 14 residues. V was pared by 5 bases and J by 4 bases, with 13 bases between. CDR1 is SGHRS and CDR2 is YFSETQ in the germline V gene. CDR3 nucleotide sequence: TGCGCCAGCAGACCAGACAGTTTTAATCAGCCCCAGCATTTT. This gives the protein CASRPDSFNQPQHF.

V usage is TRBV19 and J usage is TRBJ1-4; the match to TRBD1 covers 7 bases. The CDR3 is 16 residues long. CDR1 LNHDA and CDR2 SQIVND come from the germline V gene (reference sequence). Trimming took 7 bases from V and 5 from J; bases not matched to a gene: 13. Here the CDR3 reads CASNQRVTGKNEKLFF. In DNA, the CDR3 is TGTGCCAGTAACCAGAGGGTGACAGGGAAGAATGAAAAACTGTTTTTT.

The chain links TRBV9 to TRBJ2-1; D may be TRBD1 (6 bases). Germline CDR1 reads SGDLS; CDR2 reads YYNGEE. CDR3 length: 15 residues. Trimming took 7 bases from V and 9 from J, leaving 23 bases between them. CDR3 DNA sequence: TGTGCCAGCTCAACGACAGGACTGACCCACGGTGAGCAGTTCTTC. Residues: CASSTTGLTHGEQFF.

A single count supports this clone. The V gene is TRBV4-2, the J gene TRBJ2-3; D possibly corresponds to TRBD1 (5 bases). Looked up from germline, CDR1 is LGHNA and CDR2 is YNFKEQ. This CDR3 comprises 15 residues. V was shortened by 3 bases and J by 2 bases, with 12 bases between the two germline ends. For the CDR3, the DNA is TGTGCCAGCAGCCAGGTCACAGGCGTCACAGATACGCAGTATTTT. This translates into CASSQVTGVTDTQYF.

The V call is TRBV30, the J call TRBJ1-1; a possible D gene is TRBD1 (6 bases). V was shortened by 0 bases and J by 1 base, with 12 bases between the two germline ends. In germline, CDR1 is GTSNPN, CDR2 SVGIG (reference sequence). This CDR3 spans 15 amino acids. CDR3 loop: CAWSVPRGANTEAFF. CDR3 nucleotides: TGTGCCTGGAGTGTACCTCGGGGGGCGAACACTGAAGCTTTCTTT.

The CDR3 loop is CASSQIAGGGADTQYF. CDR3 nucleotides: TGTGCCAGCAGTCAAATAGCGGGAGGGGGCGCAGATACGCAGTATTTT. The V and J genes are TRBV28 and TRBJ2-3; TRBD2 aligns across 11 bases. Unmatched junction bases numbered 8, after V lost 5 bases and J lost 4 bases. Germline loops: CDR1 MDHEN, CDR2 SYDVKM. The length of the CDR3 is 16 residues.

The V and J genes are TRBV6-5 and TRBJ1-1; 10 bases match TRBD1. With 10 bases clipped from V and 3 bases from J, the junction kept 5 bases outside the gene matches. The CDR3 spans 13 residues. Germline CDR1 reads MNHEY; CDR2 reads SVGAGI. Here the CDR3 reads CATGTGEDTEAFF. CDR3 in DNA: TGTGCCACAGGGACAGGGGAGGACACTGAAGCTTTCTTT.

The chain joins TRBV10-3 to TRBJ2-2, with 10 bases aligning to TRBD2. CDR1 is ENHRY, CDR2 SYGVKD, per germline. This CDR3 has 17 amino acids. The V gene end was trimmed by 4 bases and the J gene end by 6 bases; junction bases not matched to a gene: 11. CDR3 loop: CAISGATSGAPPGELFF. CDR3 nucleotide sequence: TGTGCCATCAGTGGGGCCACTAGCGGGGCTCCCCCCGGGGAGCTGTTTTTT.

The rearrangement links TRBV10-3 to TRBJ1-1, with TRBD1 matching over 7 bases. This CDR3 region has 13 residues. Losses at the gene ends were 4 bases for V and 1 base for J; bases not matched to a gene: 0. Looked up from germline, CDR1 is ENHRY and CDR2 is SYGVKD. CDR3 coding DNA: TGTGCCATCAGTGGACAGGGGAACACTGAAGCTTTCTTT. Translating gives CAISGQGNTEAFF.

The chain recombines TRBV7-6 with TRBJ1-1; no firm D call. Germline V lookup: CDR1 SGHVS, CDR2 FNYEAQ. The CDR3 contains 14 residues. V lost 6 bases and J lost 4, with 15 bases in between. The CDR3 nucleotides are TGTGCCAGCAGTCCAAACAGTGGGGTCACTGAAGCTTTCTTT. This sequence encodes CASSPNSGVTEAFF. Supplemented by reference TRBV7-6 and TRBJ1-1, the full variable domain reads GAGVSQSPRYKVTKRGQDVALRCDPISGHVSLYWYRQALGQGPEFLTYFNYEAQQDKSGLPNDRFSAERPEGSISTLTIQRTEQRDSAMYRCASSPNSGVTEAFFGQGTRLTVV.

Here the CDR3 reads CASSLDGYEQYF. Written as DNA, the CDR3 is TGTGCCAGCAGCTTAGACGGCTACGAGCAGTACTTC. The chain links TRBV28 to TRBJ2-7, with D hard to call. Trimming pared 6 bases from V and 3 bases from J, leaving 9 bases between. CDR3 size: 12 residues. CDR1 is MDHEN and CDR2 is SYDVKM in the germline V gene.

The chain recombines TRBV6-5 with TRBJ2-5, with a possible D match to TRBD2 (5 bases). The CDR3 consists of 14 residues. Germline CDR1 and CDR2: MNHEY and SVGAGI. Trimming took 0 bases from V and 3 from J, leaving 8 bases between them. The CDR3 nucleotides are TGTGCCAGCAGTTACTCAGAGGGCGAAGAGACCCAGTACTTC. Translation gives CASSYSEGEETQYF.

This clone was detected only a few times. The V gene is TRBV11-2, the J gene TRBJ2-5; D is ambiguous. CDR1 is SGHAT and CDR2 is FQNNGV in the germline V gene. The CDR3 extends over 15 amino acids. Trimming took 1 base from V and 5 from J, leaving 14 bases between them. CDR3 loop: CASSLGGAAGETQYF. In DNA form, the CDR3 reads TGTGCCAGCAGCTTAGGGGGTGCGGCTGGCGAGACCCAGTACTTC.